This is a list of T cell receptor beta chains from one sample in a study of blood T cell repertoires in COVID-19. Sequencing used immunoSEQ multiplex PCR; TCRdb keeps in-frame clones, though not all of them. The sample includes around 130,000 clones, roughly 80% of them seen just once. The sample consisted of peripheral blood. Every receptor here comes from a human donor in a cohort sampled during active COVID-19. Each CDR3 is given with its conserved first and last residue. The D gene is left open where the match is weak. Clone size is shown for a subset of rows, as once, few, many or a class of expanded clone.

abundance | j_gene | d_gene | v_gene | CDR3aa | CDR3nt
NA | TRBJ2-7 | NA | TRBV30 | CAAQGSYEQYF | TGTGCCGCACAAGGGAGTTACGAGCAGTACTTC
NA | TRBJ1-1 | NA | TRBV7-6 | CASTPAPRGTEAFF | TGTGCCAGCACGCCGGCCCCCCGCGGGACTGAAGCTTTCTTT
NA | TRBJ2-7 | NA | TRBV7-6 | CASSLAREVPYEQYF | TGTGCCAGCAGCTTAGCGAGGGAGGTGCCCTACGAGCAGTACTTC
few | TRBJ2-2 | NA | TRBV11-3 | CASSLEIGVGGTPNTGELFF | TGTGCCAGCAGCTTAGAGATCGGGGTAGGCGGGACCCCGAACACCGGGGAGCTGTTTTTT
NA | TRBJ2-5 | NA | TRBV12-3/TRBV12-4 | CASRWAGQETQYF | TGTGCCAGCAGGTGGGCAGGGCAAGAGACCCAGTACTTC
NA | TRBJ1-1 | TRBD1 | TRBV4-1 | CASSQPGTGWTEAFF | TGCGCCAGCAGCCAACCTGGGACAGGGTGGACTGAAGCTTTCTTT
few | TRBJ2-7 | NA | TRBV3-1/TRBV3-2 | CASSYFSYEQYF | TGTGCCAGCAGCTACTTTTCTTACGAGCAGTACTTC
NA | TRBJ2-7 | NA | TRBV3-1/TRBV3-2 | CASSQEGSVYEQYF | TGTGCCAGCAGCCAAGAGGGGAGCGTCTACGAGCAGTACTTC
once | TRBJ2-2 | TRBD1 | TRBV9 | CASSVTWTGTGELFF | TGTGCCAGCAGCGTAACCTGGACAGGCACCGGGGAGCTGTTTTTT
NA | TRBJ1-1 | TRBD1 | TRBV5-6 | CASSPDRGRDTEAFF | TGTGCCAGCAGCCCGGACAGGGGGCGGGACACTGAAGCTTTCTTT
NA | TRBJ2-2 | TRBD1 | TRBV28 | CASSLPGQTNTGELFF | TGTGCCAGCAGTTTACCGGGACAGACGAACACCGGGGAGCTGTTTTTT
NA | TRBJ2-7 | NA | TRBV2 | CASSEPHYEQYF | TGTGCCAGCAGTGAACCCCATTACGAGCAGTACTTC
NA | TRBJ2-5 | TRBD2 | TRBV11-2 | CASSSTRLAGQETQYF | TGTGCCAGCAGCTCCACGCGACTAGCGGGGCAAGAGACCCAGTACTTC
NA | TRBJ2-7 | NA | TRBV27 | CASSSRGSYEQYF | TGTGCCAGCAGTTCCCGAGGGAGTTACGAGCAGTACTTC
NA | TRBJ2-7 | TRBD2 | TRBV9 | CASSRTSGRFEQYF | TGTGCCAGCAGTCGGACTAGCGGGAGATTCGAGCAGTACTTC
NA | TRBJ2-7 | NA | TRBV5-1 | CASSFRGFSYEQYF | TGCGCCAGCAGCTTCAGGGGCTTCTCCTACGAGCAGTACTTC
NA | TRBJ1-2 | NA | TRBV5-6 | CASSLDMKYGYTF | TGTGCCAGCAGCCTGGACATGAAGTATGGCTACACCTTC
NA | TRBJ1-2 | TRBD1 | TRBV7-9 | CASSSGTDYNYGYTF | TGTGCCAGCAGCTCTGGGACAGACTATAACTATGGCTACACCTTC